The sequence of this T cell receptor (beta chain) was determined in a study of blood T cell repertoires in COVID-19. Overall study: COVID-19 samples collected from the United States, Italy and Spain covered acute and convalescent phases. PBMCs, B-cell-depleted T cells, or T cells were the source of the cDNA or gDNA that made up the material.

The CDR3 spans 13 residues. V lost 8 bases, J lost 4 bases, and 6 bases stayed unmatched. Germline values: CDR1 MNHEY, CDR2 SVGAGI. Original processing notes: The authors estimated nucleated cell counts from reference gene primer amplification. The method was immunoSEQ multiplex PCR; TCRdb's version includes in-frame clones alone and lacks a portion of them. The V and J calls and the clone size are those of that table, but D and trimming were determined from the DNA. The sample lists around 270,000 clones, 70% to 90% occurring once. Which cohort a participant joined came from the clinical history participants gave.

The chain carries TRBV6-5 and TRBJ2-7; 9 positions agree with TRBD1. Input material: PBMCs or T cells enriched from blood (not recorded which). The clonotype was recovered from a woman in her twenties or thirties who had recovered from COVID-19. CDR3: CASVTGGEYEQYF. CDR3 nucleotides: TGTGCCAGCGTAACAGGGGGCGAGTACGAGCAGTACTTC.